This T cell receptor beta chain was profiled in a study of post-analysis software for immune sequencing data. Overall study context: Relapsing-remitting, secondary progressive and progressive-relapsing forms of multiple sclerosis all featured among disease courses.

This clonotype was counted between two and nine times. Antigen: not known. Points from the study as a whole: There were about 5 TRBV segments more frequent in patients than controls, and TRBV5-6, TRBV5-1 and TRBV20-1 were among them. Significantly decreased normalized Chao1 diversity was recorded for multiple sclerosis patients relative to controls.

Trimming removed 4 bases from V and 1 base from J, with 8 bases in between. Germline CDR1 is MNHEY and CDR2 is SVGAGI. The CDR3 extends over 14 amino acids. Included in the TCR beta cDNA libraries were unique molecular identifiers. TCRdb used MiXCR to reprocess the PCR reads, holding one entry per CDR3 protein. The data hold hundreds of thousands of distinct CDR3 sequences, with 45% observed a single time. Sequenced input: blood. This chain joins TRBV6-5 and TRBJ2-1; D might be TRBD2 (5 bases). The TCR comes from a girl between 5 and 17 years old with multiple sclerosis. CDR3 nucleotide sequence: TGTGCCAGCAGTTCAACTAGGTCCTACAATGAGCAGTTCTTC. This encodes CASSSTRSYNEQFF.